These 6 T cell receptor beta chains were all obtained from the same sample, sequenced in a study of blood T cell repertoires in COVID-19. Data came from immunoSEQ multiplex PCR; TCRdb stores just in-frame clones and leaves some out. The table lists roughly 41,000 clones, around 89% of them singletons, with around 25% in the top ten. The specimen was peripheral blood. The receptors were gathered from a man between 60 and 70 years old with active or convalescent COVID-19.

This clone was counted a single time. The chain is built from TRBV13 and TRBJ1-1; weak D call: TRBD1 (5 bases). This CDR3 has 13 amino acids. Germline loops: CDR1 PRHDT, CDR2 FYEKMQ (reference sequence). Trimming took 5 bases from V and 1 from J, leaving 8 bases between them. CDR3 in DNA: TGTGCCAGCAGCATTAGGGGGAACACTGAAGCTTTCTTT. This codes for CASSIRGNTEAFF.

This chain connects TRBV5-1 to TRBJ2-7, with unresolved D. The CDR3 extends over 14 amino acids. V lost 1 base, J lost 2 bases, and 10 bases lay in between. The V gene's germline CDR1 is SGHRS and CDR2 YFSETQ. CDR3 amino acids: CASSLSVETYEQYF. As DNA, the CDR3 is TGCGCCAGCAGCTTGTCGGTTGAAACCTACGAGCAGTACTTC.

The CDR3: CASSQARTDQPQHF. The CDR3 nucleotides read TGTGCCAGCAGCCAAGCGAGAACAGATCAGCCCCAGCATTTT. V usage is TRBV4-2 and J usage is TRBJ1-5; D gene ambiguous. CDR1 LGHNA and CDR2 YNFKEQ come from the germline V gene. The V gene lost 1 base and the J gene lost 5 bases, with 9 bases spanning the gap. The CDR3 has 14 residues.

The chain couples TRBV19 to TRBJ2-3, with a tentative D call TRBD1 (6 bases). Germline CDR1 is LNHDA and CDR2 is SQIVND (reference sequence). This CDR3 has 15 amino acids. V lost 1 base and J 2 bases, leaving 10 bases between the germline ends. CDR3 region: CASSIGQGSTDTQYF. In DNA, the CDR3 is TGTGCCAGTAGTATAGGTCAGGGGTCCACAGATACGCAGTATTTT.

This chain connects TRBV10-1 to TRBJ1-1; 10 bases are a match to TRBD1. The CDR3 spans 15 residues. Germline CDR1 reads WNHNN; CDR2 reads SYGVQD (reference sequence). J gave up 7 bases and V 3 bases, and 8 bases lay outside the gene matches. The CDR3 protein is CASSDSSGQGFEAFF. The CDR3 DNA sequence: TGCGCCAGCAGTGATTCTTCGGGACAGGGGTTTGAAGCTTTCTTT.

This clone has only a few counts. V is TRBV5-1 and J is TRBJ1-2; D ambiguous. Trimming left V 3 bases short and J 3 bases short, with 9 bases between. This CDR3 spans 13 amino acids. The germline gives CDR1 SGHRS, CDR2 YFSETQ. The CDR3 here is CASSSDTHYGYTF. Written as DNA, the CDR3 is TGCGCCAGCAGCTCAGACACCCACTATGGCTACACCTTC.